These 21 T cell receptor beta chains came from one sample sequenced in a study of T cells in Graves' hyperthyroidism and ophthalmopathy (dated by TCRdb to the late 2010s). Receptor libraries were prepared by multiplex PCR. This sample was sequenced with an Illumina HiSeq 2000. The TCR beta CDR3 regions were amplified from RNA transcripts. The TCR CDR3 was subjected to a first round of RT-PCR using the HTBI primer set and the Qiagen OneStep RT-PCR kit. TCRdb passed the public sequencing reads through fastp at Q25 and MiXCR, retaining productive beta sequences. Rows are combined by CDR3 protein, so each entry shows the most common genes and DNA. In this sample the table shows around 280,000 distinct CDR3 sequences, about an eighth of which occur a single time. Around 7.9% of the sample is in the top ten clones. The sample comprised blood. The source of these receptors is a woman aged 30 to 39 with Graves' hyperthyroidism that later progressed to Graves' ophthalmopathy.

This clonotype was counted ten times or more. The rearrangement links TRBV27 to TRBJ1-5, with D perhaps TRBD1 (6 bases). V lost 2 bases and J 2 bases, leaving 13 bases between the germline ends. Germline loops: CDR1 MNHEY, CDR2 SMNVEV (reference sequence). This CDR3 comprises 16 residues. The CDR3 loop reads CASSLVGANGNQPQHF. In DNA, the CDR3 is TGTGCCAGCAGTTTAGTGGGGGCGAATGGCAATCAGCCCCAGCATTTT.

This rearrangement joins TRBV20-1 to TRBJ2-7; 13 positions agree with TRBD2. The J segment lost 5 bases and the V segment lost 1 base, leaving 11 bases of the junction unmatched. The CDR3 length is 17 residues. CDR1 is DFQATT, CDR2 SNEGSKA, per germline (reference sequence). CDR3 amino acids: CSARVLYGLAGADEQYF. The CDR3 DNA follows: TGCAGTGCTAGAGTCTTGTACGGACTAGCGGGAGCCGACGAGCAGTACTTC.

Ten or more counts support this clonotype. This rearrangement joins TRBV10-3 to TRBJ1-5, with D tentatively TRBD1 (6 bases). Germline V CDR1 and CDR2: ENHRY, SYGVKD. The V end lost 2 bases, the J end lost 2 bases, and 10 bases lay between the germline ends. The CDR3 extends over 15 amino acids. The chain's CDR3 is CAISEGGAGNQPQHF. CDR3 nucleotides: TGTGCCATCAGTGAGGGGGGCGCGGGCAATCAGCCCCAGCATTTT.

This clonotype was picked up a small number of times. The chain uses TRBV7-9 and TRBJ2-2; 12 positions agree with TRBD2. Germline CDR1 SEHNR, CDR2 FQNEAQ (reference sequence). The CDR3 is 15 residues long. The V segment lost 5 bases and the J segment 7 bases; nucleotides outside the gene matches: 5. CDR3 region: CASSRLAGVVGELFF. The CDR3 nucleotides are TGTGCCAGCAGCAGACTAGCGGGAGTAGTCGGGGAGCTGTTTTTT.

The V call is TRBV2, the J call TRBJ1-1, with no clear D. The V gene lost 3 bases and the J gene lost 0 bases, with 8 bases spanning the gap. The germline CDR1 and CDR2 sequences are SNHLY and FYNNEI. This CDR3 is 14 amino acids long. CDR3 nucleotides: TGTGCCAGCAGTGACCGTAGAATGAACACTGAAGCTTTCTTT. This translates into CASSDRRMNTEAFF.

This clonotype was counted at least ten times. The chain employs TRBV7-2 and TRBJ2-5; TRBD2 aligns across 10 bases. Per the germline V gene, CDR1 is SGHTA and CDR2 is FQGNSA. This CDR3 spans 17 amino acids. V shed 5 bases and J 5 bases; nucleotides not matched to a gene: 14. The CDR3 region is CASSILLAGKGGETQYF. The CDR3 coding sequence is TGTGCCAGCAGCATCCTACTAGCGGGAAAAGGAGGGGAGACCCAGTACTTC.

The V and J genes are TRBV20-1 and TRBJ1-4; D call uncertain. With 3 bases removed from V and 11 bases from J, the gap between germline ends came to 25 bases. The CDR3 contains 16 residues. Germline V gene data show CDR1 as DFQATT and CDR2 as SNEGSKA (reference sequence). CDR3 sequence: CSASPQLIWEVLKLFF. The DNA for the CDR3 is TGCAGTGCTAGTCCCCAGCTGATCTGGGAAGTGTTGAAACTGTTTTTT.

The genes are TRBV4-2 and TRBJ1-2; no definite D call. The CDR3 extends over 15 amino acids. Germline assignment: CDR1 LGHNA and CDR2 YNFKEQ. V lost 0 bases to trimming and J lost 4 bases, with 12 bases between them. In DNA, the CDR3 is TGTGCCAGCAGCCAAGAACGCCAATCTGGCTATGGCTACACCTTC. Encoded protein: CASSQERQSGYGYTF.

In its sample, this clonotype was seen many times. The J gene is TRBJ2-1, the V gene TRBV6-1, with TRBD2 matching over 7 bases. V was clipped by 8 bases and J by 5 bases; unmatched bases: 6. This CDR3 has 13 residues. Looked up from germline, CDR1 is MNHNS and CDR2 is SASEGT. The CDR3 bases are TGTGCCAGCGGGGGAGGGCCTCACAATGAGCAGTTCTTC. It specifies CASGGGPHNEQFF.

To note about this clonotype: Just one base apart from a much larger clone, this may be a read error. The chain couples TRBV7-9 to TRBJ2-1, with 11 bases lining up with TRBD2. This CDR3 comprises 15 residues. Germline CDR1 SEHNR, CDR2 FQNEAQ (reference sequence). The CDR3 nucleotides read TGTGCCGGCAGCCAAGGGACTAGCGGAAACAATGAGCAGTTCTTC. Translated, it gives CAGSQGTSGNNEQFF.

This clonotype was seen many times. The chain joins TRBV7-9 to TRBJ2-2; 10 bases fit TRBD2. Per the germline V gene, CDR1 is SEHNR and CDR2 is FQNEAQ (reference sequence). The CDR3 totals 16 residues. V dropped 2 bases and J dropped 4; count of bases not matched to a gene: 4. The CDR3 DNA reads TGTGCCAGCAGCTTATTAGGGACTAGCGTCACCGGGGAGCTGTTTTTT. Encoded protein: CASSLLGTSVTGELFF. Full variable domain (outside the CDR3, taken from reference TRBV7-9 and TRBJ2-2): DTGVSQNPRHKITKRGQNVTFRCDPISEHNRLYWYRQTLGQGPEFLTYFQNEAQLEKSRLLSDRFSAERPKGSFSTLEIQRTEQGDSAMYLCASSLLGTSVTGELFFGEGSRLTVL.

This clonotype showed up many times. The V gene is TRBV7-9, the J gene TRBJ2-1; D ambiguous. Trimming pared 3 bases from V and 8 bases from J, leaving 14 bases between. The germline CDR1 and CDR2 sequences are SEHNR and FQNEAQ (reference sequence). The CDR3 sequence is 14 residues long. The CDR3 loop is CASSFEGFIDEQFF. The CDR3 DNA sequence: TGTGCCAGCAGCTTTGAAGGGTTTATCGATGAGCAGTTCTTC.

This clonotype has at least ten counts. V usage is TRBV27 and J usage is TRBJ2-5; D may be TRBD1 (5 bases). This CDR3 has 14 residues. Germline loops: CDR1 MNHEY, CDR2 SMNVEV (reference sequence). V lost 3 bases, J lost 5 bases, and 13 bases lay in between. The CDR3 sequence is CASSLSREGETQYF. CDR3 nucleotide sequence: TGTGCCAGCAGTTTGTCCAGGGAAGGCGAGACCCAGTACTTC.

The J gene is TRBJ2-7, the V gene TRBV5-5, with a possible D match to TRBD2 (6 bases). This CDR3 is 13 amino acids long. Trimming left V 0 bases short and J 9 bases short, with 13 bases between. Per the germline V gene, CDR1 is SGHKS and CDR2 is YYEKEE (reference sequence). The CDR3 is CASSLGSEGGQYF. DNA of the CDR3: TGTGCCAGCAGCTTGGGATCAGAGGGAGGGCAGTACTTC. Looking up the rest from reference TRBV5-5 and TRBJ2-7 gives the full variable domain: DAGVTQSPTHLIKTRGQQVTLRCSPISGHKSVSWYQQVLGQGPQFIFQYYEKEERGRGNFPDRFSARQFPNYSSELNVNALLLGDSALYLCASSLGSEGGQYFGPGTRLTVT.

The table lists this clonotype with many counts. The chain uses TRBV9 and TRBJ1-1; D might be TRBD1 (6 bases). Germline loops: CDR1 SGDLS, CDR2 YYNGEE. The length of the CDR3 is 14 residues. V lost 6 bases, J lost 7 bases, and 19 bases lay in between. Here the CDR3 reads CASTNDLGAGEAFF. The CDR3 region has the DNA TGTGCCAGCACAAATGATCTGGGGGCGGGTGAAGCTTTCTTT.

This clonotype was counted at least ten times. The V and J genes are TRBV11-2 and TRBJ2-1, with 15 bases aligning to TRBD2. CDR3 size: 17 residues. Germline trimming cut 5 bases from V and 9 bases from J; bases unmatched to any gene: 11. The V gene's germline CDR1 is SGHAT and CDR2 FQNNGV. The CDR3 sequence is CASSGTGLAGGLGEQFF. In nucleotides, the CDR3 is TGTGCCAGCAGCGGAACAGGACTAGCGGGAGGGCTAGGTGAGCAGTTCTTC.

This clonotype has a count of ten or more. The chain combines TRBV6-1 with TRBJ2-1, with 10 bases that match TRBD2. J lost 0 bases, V lost 8 bases, and 4 bases had no gene match. In germline, CDR1 is MNHNS, CDR2 SASEGT. This CDR3 comprises 15 residues. The CDR3 spells CASCLAGDSYNEQFF. In DNA, the CDR3 is TGTGCCAGCTGCCTAGCGGGAGACTCCTACAATGAGCAGTTCTTC.

This clonotype was detected many times. The chain joins TRBV28 to TRBJ1-1; 8 bases match TRBD1. This CDR3 is built from 15 residues. V lost 6 bases, J lost 5 bases, and 11 bases stayed unmatched. Looked up from germline, CDR1 is MDHEN and CDR2 is SYDVKM. The CDR3 sequence: CASSSRQGRETEAFF. In nucleotides, the CDR3 is TGTGCCAGCAGCAGTCGACAGGGGCGAGAAACTGAAGCTTTCTTT.

This clonotype was found many times. The chain couples TRBV29-1 to TRBJ1-1; D is unresolved. Trimming cost V 3 bases and J 3 bases, with 5 bases left between them. Germline loops: CDR1 SQVTM, CDR2 ANQGSEA. The length of the CDR3 is 11 residues. CDR3 in DNA: TGCAGCGTTGACACTTACACTGAAGCTTTCTTT. This sequence encodes CSVDTYTEAFF.

At least ten counts were recorded for this clonotype. V is TRBV5-8 and J is TRBJ2-3, with 9 bases lining up with TRBD2. V shed 3 bases and J 3 bases; nucleotides not matched to a gene: 11. This CDR3 is 17 amino acids long. The V gene's germline CDR1 is SGHTS and CDR2 YDEGEE. The CDR3 DNA sequence: TGTGCCAGCAGCTGGGCTTATAGCGGGAGTTTGACAGATACGCAGTATTTT. The encoded protein is CASSWAYSGSLTDTQYF.

CDR3 DNA: TGTGCCAGCAGCTTGGTAGAGGGTGGCGCAGATACGCAGTATTTT. It is translated as CASSLVEGGADTQYF. The chain uses TRBV5-6 and TRBJ2-3; possibly TRBD2 for D (5 bases). Germline V gene data show CDR1 as SGHDT and CDR2 as YYEEEE. Trimming removed 0 bases at V and 4 bases at J, with 12 bases between. This CDR3 comprises 15 residues.